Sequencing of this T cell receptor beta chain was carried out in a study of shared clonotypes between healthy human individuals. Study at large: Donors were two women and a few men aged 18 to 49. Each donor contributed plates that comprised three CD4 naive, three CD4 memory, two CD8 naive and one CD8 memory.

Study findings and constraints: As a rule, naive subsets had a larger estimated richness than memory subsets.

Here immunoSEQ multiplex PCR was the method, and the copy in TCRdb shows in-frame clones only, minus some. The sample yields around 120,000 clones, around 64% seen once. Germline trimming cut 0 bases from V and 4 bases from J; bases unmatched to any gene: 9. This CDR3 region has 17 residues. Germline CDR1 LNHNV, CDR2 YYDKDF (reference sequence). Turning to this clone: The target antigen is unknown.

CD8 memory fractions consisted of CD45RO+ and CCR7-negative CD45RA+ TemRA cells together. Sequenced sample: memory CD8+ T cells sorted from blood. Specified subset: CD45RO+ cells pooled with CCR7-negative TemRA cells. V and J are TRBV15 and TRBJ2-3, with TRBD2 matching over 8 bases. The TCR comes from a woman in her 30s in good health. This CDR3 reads CATSRELAEPPSDTQYF. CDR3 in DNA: TGTGCCACCAGCAGAGAACTAGCGGAGCCCCCCTCAGATACGCAGTATTTT.